This passage covers 25 T cell receptor beta chains from one sample sequenced in a study of CD8+CD57+ T cells in acquired aplastic anemia. Sequencing was done on patients that had shown CD8+CD57+ cell expansion by flow cytometry. Both TCR beta VDJ combination and CDR3 sequence profiling were carried out. Genomic DNA was the template for this profiling. TCRdb analysed the reads with MiXCR anew, one entry per CDR3 protein. This sample yields about 160,000 distinct CDR3 sequences, of which 48% are seen a single time; more than 30% belongs to the top ten. The sequenced material came from sorted CD4+, CD8+, or CD8+CD57+ T cells (not recorded which) from PBMCs. The receptors originated from a human donor with aplastic anemia.

In this sample, this clonotype turned up a few times. The genes are TRBV15 and TRBJ2-7; 8 bases are shared with TRBD2. This CDR3 spans 15 amino acids. Germline lookup yields CDR1 LNHNV and CDR2 YYDKDF (reference sequence). J was trimmed by 1 base and V by 1 base; bases with no gene match: 3. CDR3 sequence reads: CATSRAASGSYEQYF. CDR3 coding DNA: TGTGCCACCAGCAGAGCGGCTAGCGGGTCCTACGAGCAGTACTTC. The variable domain in full, completed from reference TRBV15 and TRBJ2-7, reads DAMVIQNPRYQVTQFGKPVTLSCSQTLNHNVMYWYQQKSSQAPKLLFHYYDKDFNNEADTPDNFQSRRPNTSFCFLDIRSPGLGDTAMYLCATSRAASGSYEQYFGPGTRLTVT.

The V and J genes are TRBV7-2 and TRBJ2-7; D is undetermined. Germline assignment: CDR1 SGHTA and CDR2 FQGNSA. Between the trimmed V and J ends, which lost 1 base and 6 bases, there was a span of 7 bases. The CDR3 covers 12 residues. The CDR3 region has the DNA TGTGCCAGCAGCTTAGATCTGGGCGAGCAGTACTTC. It translates to CASSLDLGEQYF.

This clonotype was picked up many times. The rearrangement uses TRBV19 and TRBJ1-1, with TRBD1 as a possible D gene (6 bases). This CDR3 is built from 13 residues. Germline V lookup: CDR1 LNHDA, CDR2 SQIVND (reference sequence). V shed 7 bases and J shed 5 bases, with 14 bases lying between them. The DNA of the CDR3 is TGTGCCAGTACTACAGGGAGTGGGACTGAAGCTTTCTTT. Amino acids: CASTTGSGTEAFF.

In its sample, this clonotype was seen many times. This chain links TRBV7-2 with TRBJ2-7; D uncertain. The V end lost 5 bases, the J end lost 0 bases, and 8 bases lay between the germline ends. Germline-derived CDR1 and CDR2 are SGHTA and FQGNSA. The CDR3 runs to 13 residues. The CDR3 reads CASSTTISYEQYF. In nucleotides, the CDR3 is TGTGCCAGCAGCACGACGATCTCCTACGAGCAGTACTTC.

Points on this clonotype: A much more abundant neighbour one base away suggests this may be a read error. This chain connects TRBV20-1 to TRBJ2-7; D remains ambiguous. This CDR3 has 12 amino acids. Per the germline V gene, CDR1 is DFQATT and CDR2 is SNEGSKA (reference sequence). The CDR3 nucleotides are TGCAGTGTTAGATGGCTCTCCTACGAGCAGTACTTC. Translated: CSVRWLSYEQYF.

The chain combines TRBV20-1 with TRBJ1-1; 8 bases are shared with TRBD1. There are 15 residues in the CDR3. V was clipped by 0 bases and J by 3 bases; unmatched bases: 6. CDR1 and CDR2 from the germline V gene are DFQATT and SNEGSKA (reference sequence). This CDR3 reads CSARELGQDDTEAFF. The DNA of the CDR3 is TGCAGTGCTAGAGAGCTGGGACAGGATGACACTGAAGCTTTCTTT.

A few counts support this clonotype. V and J are TRBV7-2 and TRBJ1-6; D is unresolved. V lost 3 bases and J 6 bases, leaving 6 bases between the germline ends. This CDR3 region has 13 residues. Looked up from germline, CDR1 is SGHTA and CDR2 is FQGNSA. In DNA, the CDR3 is TGTGCCAGCAGCTTCCCAGCTAATTCACCCCTCCACTTT. Protein: CASSFPANSPLHF.

This clonotype was seen only once. The chain's CDR3 is CASTGDLPEAFF. As DNA, the CDR3 is TGTGCCAGCACGGGGGACCTTCCTGAAGCTTTCTTT. The chain employs TRBV7-9 and TRBJ1-1; D perhaps matches TRBD1 (5 bases). Germline V gene data show CDR1 as SEHNR and CDR2 as FQNEAQ (reference sequence). The V end lost 7 bases, the J end lost 6 bases, and 12 bases lay between the germline ends. The CDR3 is 12 residues long. Supplemented by reference TRBV7-9 and TRBJ1-1, the full variable domain reads DTGVSQNPRHKITKRGQNVTFRCDPISEHNRLYWYRQTLGQGPEFLTYFQNEAQLEKSRLLSDRFSAERPKGSFSTLEIQRTEQGDSAMYLCASTGDLPEAFFGQGTRLTVV.

The sample holds many counts of this clonotype. This sequence joins TRBV29-1 and TRBJ2-7; TRBD1 matches at 7 bases. V dropped 4 bases and J dropped 7; count of bases not matched to a gene: 10. Germline values: CDR1 SQVTM, CDR2 ANQGSEA. CDR3 length: 13 amino acids. CDR3 coding DNA: TGCAGCGTTGTGGAAGGGGCAGGGGGAGAGCAGTACTTC. Translated, it gives CSVVEGAGGEQYF.

The chain combines TRBV7-7 with TRBJ2-6, with D maybe TRBD1 (6 bases). In germline, CDR1 is SSHAT, CDR2 FNYEAQ (reference sequence). The CDR3 has 17 amino acids. The ends were cut back, 3 bases at V and 0 bases at J, with 12 bases in the middle. The CDR3 region is CASSLAQGSSGANVLTF. CDR3 coding DNA: TGTGCCAGCAGCTTGGCTCAGGGGAGCTCTGGGGCCAACGTCCTGACTTTC.

The chain carries TRBV7-2 and TRBJ2-7; no clear D. Trimming took off 4 bases at V and 5 bases at J, with 12 bases between the two ends. The germline V gene encodes CDR1 SGHTA and CDR2 FQGNSA. The CDR3 sequence is 13 residues long. The CDR3 nucleotides read TGTGCCAGCAGCTCCGTAGGGATCCACGAGCAGTACTTC. Its translation: CASSSVGIHEQYF.

This clonotype was counted at least ten times. This chain connects TRBV20-1 to TRBJ2-7; D not resolved. The CDR3 consists of 12 residues. The germline gives CDR1 DFQATT, CDR2 SNEGSKA (reference sequence). V was shortened by 3 bases and J by 4 bases, with 10 bases between the two germline ends. CDR3 in DNA: TGCAGTGCTAGTTGGACGGATTACGAGCAGTACTTC. This encodes CSASWTDYEQYF.

This clonotype was recorded many times. V gene TRBV7-9 combines with J gene TRBJ1-5; TRBD1 agrees at 10 bases. Germline assignment: CDR1 SEHNR and CDR2 FQNEAQ (reference sequence). This CDR3 is built from 19 residues. The trim removed 4 bases at V and 5 bases at J, leaving 17 bases unmatched. The CDR3 sequence: CASSSTMERGTGEDQPQHF. CDR3 in DNA: TGTGCCAGCAGCTCTACGATGGAGCGCGGGACAGGGGAGGATCAGCCCCAGCATTTT.

The chain recombines TRBV5-1 with TRBJ1-1; no clear D gene. This CDR3 is 13 amino acids long. Germline V gene data show CDR1 as SGHRS and CDR2 as YFSETQ. Trimming cost V 0 bases and J 4 bases, with 7 bases left between them. The CDR3 region is CASSLEVRTEAFF. CDR3 DNA sequence: TGCGCCAGCAGCTTGGAAGTACGCACTGAAGCTTTCTTT.

The CDR3 region has the DNA TGTGCCACCGAGGACAGGGAGCTCCAAGAGACCCAGTACTTC. Protein product: CATEDRELQETQYF. The J gene is TRBJ2-5, the V gene TRBV24-1, with TRBD1 matching over 8 bases. In germline, CDR1 is KGHDR, CDR2 SFDVKD. The junction had 6 bases not matched to a gene; V was cut back by 9 bases and J by 1 base. The CDR3 spans 14 residues.

This clonotype was counted ten times or more. The gene calls are TRBV5-1 and TRBJ2-1; 7 bases fit TRBD2. The V gene's germline CDR1 is SGHRS and CDR2 YFSETQ. J gave up 1 base and V 5 bases, and 9 bases lay outside the gene matches. This CDR3 region has 16 residues. CDR3 nucleotides: TGCGCCAGCAGTCCTGCTAGCGGTATATCCTACAATGAGCAGTTCTTC. Residues: CASSPASGISYNEQFF. The full variable domain, rest sourced from reference TRBV5-1 and TRBJ2-1, is KAGVTQTPRYLIKTRGQQVTLSCSPISGHRSVSWYQQTPGQGLQFLFEYFSETQRNKGNFPGRFSGRQFSNSRSEMNVSTLELGDSALYLCASSPASGISYNEQFFGPGTRLTVL.

About this clonotype itself: The CDR3 does not close with the conserved phenylalanine or tryptophan, likely indicating a read error. Because the CDR3's place on the DNA is in doubt, the DNA is left out and the CDR3 is given as listed by TCRdb. The chain couples TRBV12-3 or TRBV12-4 to TRBJ1-6. The CDR3 numbers 10 amino acids, ends counted. The CDR3 is CASSSYYQTS.

The rearrangement uses TRBV27 and TRBJ2-7; 11 bases fit TRBD2. The germline V gene encodes CDR1 MNHEY and CDR2 SMNVEV (reference sequence). The CDR3 covers 15 residues. J was trimmed by 6 bases and V by 3 bases; bases with no gene match: 7. The CDR3 reads CASSFQLAGVTEQYF. As DNA, the CDR3 is TGTGCCAGCAGTTTTCAACTAGCGGGAGTCACCGAGCAGTACTTC.

This clonotype was counted at least ten times. V and J are TRBV7-9 and TRBJ1-1, with 10 bases lining up with TRBD1. Germline V gives CDR1 SEHNR, CDR2 FQNEAQ (reference sequence). The J segment lost 3 bases and the V segment lost 5 bases, leaving 6 bases of the junction unmatched. The CDR3 totals 15 residues. The CDR3 region is CASSPRTGGDTEAFF. In DNA, the CDR3 is TGTGCCAGCAGCCCCCGGACAGGGGGGGACACTGAAGCTTTCTTT.

The chain joins TRBV5-4 to TRBJ1-2; D might be TRBD1 (5 bases). The germline V gene has CDR1 SGHNT and CDR2 YYREEE (reference sequence). The CDR3 contains 18 residues. The ends were cut back, 3 bases at V and 1 base at J, with 22 bases in the middle. The CDR3 bases are TGTGCCAGCAGCTCGGGCCCCCCTCCAGGGAATGTTAACTATGGCTACACCTTC. Its translation: CASSSGPPPGNVNYGYTF.

This clonotype was detected many times. This chain connects TRBV9 to TRBJ1-2, with TRBD1 identical over 8 bases. Germline loops: CDR1 SGDLS, CDR2 YYNGEE. CDR3 size: 16 residues. J lost 9 bases, V lost 1 base, and 14 bases had no gene match. CDR3 DNA sequence: TGTGCCAGCAGCGTACTTAACGGGGTACAGGGGGGAAGCTACACCTTC. Encoded protein: CASSVLNGVQGGSYTF.

The table lists this clonotype with many counts. V gene TRBV19 combines with J gene TRBJ1-2; D is perhaps TRBD1 (5 bases). Germline assignment: CDR1 LNHDA and CDR2 SQIVND (reference sequence). The CDR3 loop spans 14 amino acids. The V gene lost 1 base and the J gene lost 3 bases, with 9 bases spanning the gap. The DNA for the CDR3 is TGTGCCAGTAGTATAGGTCAGGGCCACTATGGCTACACCTTC. Its translation: CASSIGQGHYGYTF.

There are a few counts of this clonotype. The chain employs TRBV2 and TRBJ1-6; D is unclear. Germline V gene sequence: CDR1 SNHLY, CDR2 FYNNEI. The length of the CDR3 is 14 residues. V was cut by 8 bases and J by 7 bases, with 15 bases left in between. The CDR3 region is CASRRVLRNSPLHF. The CDR3 nucleotides read TGTGCCAGCCGCCGGGTTCTGCGAAATTCACCCCTCCACTTT.

This clonotype has only one observation. A much more abundant neighbour one base away suggests this may be a read error. The chain links TRBV5-1 to TRBJ2-1; D uncertain. The CDR3 is made up of 15 amino acids. Germline V gene lookup returns CDR1 SGHRS and CDR2 YFSETQ. The CDR3 spells CASSLGDSSYNERFF. The CDR3 DNA is TGCGCCAGCAGCTTGGGAGACTCATCCTACAATGAGCGGTTCTTC.

The chain recombines TRBV29-1 with TRBJ2-1; perhaps TRBD1 as D (5 bases). This CDR3 spans 12 amino acids. Germline V gives CDR1 SQVTM, CDR2 ANQGSEA. The ends were cut back, 3 bases at V and 5 bases at J, with 8 bases in the middle. CDR3 residues: CSVDGADNEQFF. The CDR3 region has the DNA TGCAGCGTTGATGGGGCCGACAATGAGCAGTTCTTC.